This TCR beta chain emerged from a study of metastatic and nonmetastatic thyroid tumors. Trimming stripped 4 bases from V and 3 bases from J, with 9 bases between. This CDR3 region has 13 residues. The germline V gene has CDR1 SGHNT and CDR2 YYREEE (reference sequence). At least ten counts were recorded for this clone. Patients underwent thyroid surgery, and none had received any treatment before it. Original processing methods: Differences in CDR3 between clinicopathological groups were drawn on to build a classifier intended to discriminate distant-metastatic papillary thyroid cancer patients. TCRdb reprocessed the PCR reads using MiXCR. The V and J calls here are based on TCRdb, not the publication. The sample lists more than 40,000 clones; approximately 15% were seen once.

The chain carries TRBV5-4 and TRBJ2-3; D gene ambiguous. The receptor was derived from a female donor with papillary thyroid cancer or a benign thyroid nodule (not recorded which). Some clones in this sample may be carry-over from other donors' samples. The specimen sequenced was blood. The CDR3 DNA is TGTGCCAGCAGCGAAGTCGGGACAGATACGCAGTATTTT. Translated, it gives CASSEVGTDTQYF. The variable domain in full, completed from reference TRBV5-4 and TRBJ2-3, reads ETGVTQSPTHLIKTRGQQVTLRCSSQSGHNTVSWYQQALGQGPQFIFQYYREEENGRGNFPPRFSGLQFPNYSSELNVNALELDDSALYLCASSEVGTDTQYFGPGTRLTVL.